This section outlines one T cell receptor beta chain sequence together with its context. Study processing details: Estimation of nucleated cell counts was performed using reference gene primer amplification. Sequencing was performed with immunoSEQ multiplex PCR; in TCRdb, only in-frame clones are kept and a portion is missing. D and trimming were read from the DNA, whereas the V and J calls and clone size are those reported in that table. The top ten hold over 8% of the sample, which has about 270,000 clones, approximately 86% seen once. This specimen comes from a study of blood T cell repertoires in COVID-19. Study context: Italy, Spain and the United States were the sources of the convalescent and acute COVID-19 samples. Sample material is recorded as cDNA or gDNA derived from T cells, B-cell-depleted T cells, or PBMCs.

The CDR3 is 11 residues long. Per the germline V gene, CDR1 is SEHNR and CDR2 is FQNEAQ (reference sequence). V lost 2 bases to trimming and J lost 11 bases, with 7 bases between them. This chain uses TRBV7-9 with TRBJ2-1; possibly TRBD1 for D (6 bases). The sequenced material came from peripheral blood. The source of this sequence is a man aged 35 to 55 with active or convalescent COVID-19. CDR3 DNA sequence: TGTGCCAGCAGCTTACAGGGGAAGCAGTTCTTC. Its translation: CASSLQGKQFF.